This TCR beta chain was captured in a study of identical twins. TCRdb recomputed calls from the 5' RACE reads with MiXCR, one row per CDR3 protein. Among a few hundred thousand distinct CDR3 sequences listed, roughly 13% were seen once. This clonotype was detected a few times. This CDR3 is built from 13 residues. Deletions cut 3 bases from V and 4 bases from J, with 7 bases between. The germline V gene has CDR1 SGDLS and CDR2 YYNGEE. These data were likewise used in another study, on yellow fever vaccine responses in identical twins.

This clonotype was obtained from a woman aged 18-29 years in good health. The chain recombines TRBV9 with TRBJ1-4, with no clear D. Material for sequencing was CD4+ T cells sorted from blood. CDR3 residues: CASSAENNEKLFF. For the CDR3, the DNA is TGTGCCAGCAGCGCCGAAAATAATGAAAAACTGTTTTTT.